This T cell receptor (beta chain) was recovered during a study of cytomegalovirus exposure and HLA in healthy donors. In the study overall: Findings of an earlier analysis included some 120 million unique TCR beta sequences from 180 million or so T cells.

V lost 0 bases, J lost 9 bases, and 6 bases stayed unmatched. Germline V gene data show CDR1 as SEHNR and CDR2 as FQNEAQ (reference sequence). The CDR3 is 15 residues long. Primers: 60 Vbeta forward and 13 Jbeta reverse. Data came from immunoSEQ multiplex PCR; TCRdb stores just in-frame clones and leaves some out. The sample has around 120,000 clones; 70% to 80% are singletons. The sequence derives from a woman aged 40 to 55 in good health and CMV-seropositive. The sample consisted of PBMCs. This chain uses TRBV7-9 with TRBJ2-1, with 9 bases fitting TRBD2. The CDR3 sequence is CASSLASGGISEQFF. In nucleotides, the CDR3 is TGTGCCAGCAGCTTAGCTAGCGGGGGTATCAGTGAGCAGTTCTTC. The full variable domain, with the rest looked up from reference TRBV7-9 and TRBJ2-1, is DTGVSQNPRHKITKRGQNVTFRCDPISEHNRLYWYRQTLGQGPEFLTYFQNEAQLEKSRLLSDRFSAERPKGSFSTLEIQRTEQGDSAMYLCASSLASGGISEQFFGPGTRLTVL.